The 32 T cell receptor beta chains below were found in one sample sequenced in a study of beta chain features in type 1 diabetes. Reverse transcription of all isolated RNA meant that expressed TCRB transcripts were sequenced. Sequencing was performed with immunoSEQ multiplex PCR; in TCRdb, only in-frame clones are kept and a portion is missing. The sample includes under 250,000 clones, over 12% seen only once; the top ten take around 0.026%. Sequencing was done on a sample of naive CD4+ T cells from blood. The receptor set was obtained from a woman aged 40-49 years in good health.

The chain employs TRBV29-1 and TRBJ2-2, with 10 bases aligning to TRBD1. The V segment lost 7 bases and the J segment 6 bases; nucleotides outside the gene matches: 5. CDR1 and CDR2 (germline): SQVTM, ANQGSEA. CDR3 length equals 13 residues. The CDR3 bases are TGCAGCGGGGGACAGGGGATCGCCGGGGAGCTGTTTTTT. This gives the protein CSGGQGIAGELFF.

The chain carries TRBV5-1 and TRBJ2-7, with 7 positions matching TRBD1. This CDR3 contains 13 residues. Germline CDR1 SGHRS, CDR2 YFSETQ. J gave up 2 bases and V 5 bases, and 4 bases lay outside the gene matches. CDR3 nucleotide sequence: TGCGCCAGCAGGGAAACAGGGGCCTACGAGCAGTACTTC. Its protein product is CASRETGAYEQYF.

To note about this clone: The same CDR3 also results from other DNA sequences found in this sample. The chain is built from TRBV5-1 and TRBJ2-7; possibly TRBD1 for D (5 bases). Between the trimmed V and J ends, which lost 3 bases and 2 bases, there was a span of 12 bases. From germline, CDR1 is SGHRS and CDR2 YFSETQ. The CDR3 extends over 14 amino acids. The CDR3 sequence is CASSYTGQTYEQYF. CDR3 sequence (DNA): TGCGCCAGCAGCTACACCGGACAAACCTACGAGCAGTACTTC.

The V call is TRBV10-3, the J call TRBJ2-5; 8 bases map to TRBD2. The germline gives CDR1 ENHRY, CDR2 SYGVKD. The J segment lost 1 base and the V segment lost 11 bases, leaving 9 bases of the junction unmatched. The CDR3 length is 14 residues. The DNA for the CDR3 is TGTGCCTCCACCGGGACTAGTCGCCAAGAGACCCAGTACTTC. The encoded protein is CASTGTSRQETQYF.

The chain recombines TRBV5-6 with TRBJ2-7; 10 bases are a match to TRBD1. CDR1 and CDR2 (germline): SGHDT, YYEEEE. The CDR3 sequence is 15 residues long. V lost 4 bases and J lost 6; bases outside the gene matches: 10. The CDR3 region has the DNA TGTGCCAGCAGCCTCCGGACAGGGGGTTTAACCGAGCAGTACTTC. Its protein product is CASSLRTGGLTEQYF.

This clone was detected a few times. The V and J genes are TRBV6-1 and TRBJ2-5, with unresolved D. The V gene lost 9 bases and the J gene lost 4 bases, with 9 bases spanning the gap. There are 11 residues in the CDR3. Germline V lookup: CDR1 MNHNS, CDR2 SASEGT. CDR3 coding DNA: TGTGCCAGTGTTCTCGGAGAGACCCAGTACTTC. It codes for CASVLGETQYF.

The rearrangement uses TRBV19 and TRBJ1-6; 7 nucleotides line up with TRBD1. In germline, CDR1 is LNHDA, CDR2 SQIVND (reference sequence). This CDR3 contains 17 residues. The trim removed 1 base at V and 5 bases at J, leaving 8 bases unmatched. The chain's CDR3 is CASSIAQTGWNNSPLHF. For the CDR3, the DNA is TGTGCCAGTAGTATAGCCCAGACAGGGTGGAATAATTCACCCCTCCACTTT.

This clone appeared many times. The chain has TRBV4-3 and TRBJ1-6, with D possibly matching TRBD1 (6 bases). The germline V gene has CDR1 LGHNA and CDR2 YSLEER. V lost 1 base to trimming and J lost 5 bases, with 9 bases between them. The CDR3 length is 15 residues. Here the CDR3 reads CASSQVPGDNSPLHF. The CDR3 DNA reads TGCGCCAGCAGCCAAGTCCCAGGGGATAATTCACCCCTCCACTTT.

This chain uses TRBV2 with TRBJ1-5; no firm D call. Per germline, CDR1 SNHLY and CDR2 FYNNEI. CDR3 length: 14 residues. V was trimmed by 4 bases and J by 5 bases, leaving 12 bases between them. CDR3 nucleotide sequence: TGTGCCAGCAGTGTAGAAAGGAGTTATCAGCCCCAGCATTTT. This translates into CASSVERSYQPQHF.

The chain is built from TRBV5-4 and TRBJ2-7, with D maybe TRBD1 (6 bases). Germline lookup yields CDR1 SGHNT and CDR2 YYREEE (reference sequence). The V end lost 0 bases, the J end lost 0 bases, and 10 bases lay between the germline ends. The CDR3 spans 15 residues. In DNA form, the CDR3 reads TGTGCCAGCAGCTTGGGACAGGCAAGCTCCTACGAGCAGTACTTC. Its protein product is CASSLGQASSYEQYF. The complete variable domain, with remaining parts taken from reference TRBV5-4 and TRBJ2-7, reads ETGVTQSPTHLIKTRGQQVTLRCSSQSGHNTVSWYQQALGQGPQFIFQYYREEENGRGNFPPRFSGLQFPNYSSELNVNALELDDSALYLCASSLGQASSYEQYFGPGTRLTVT.

J is TRBJ2-2 and V is TRBV27; no clear D. Germline assignment: CDR1 MNHEY and CDR2 SMNVEV (reference sequence). This CDR3 spans 15 amino acids. Trimming removed 6 bases at V and 1 base at J, with 12 bases between. CDR3 in amino acids: CASSRIEMNTGELFF. The CDR3, as DNA: TGTGCCAGCAGCCGCATCGAGATGAACACCGGGGAGCTGTTTTTT.

A few counts support this clone. The chain has TRBV29-1 and TRBJ1-1, with 7 bases lining up with TRBD1. Looked up from germline, CDR1 is SQVTM and CDR2 is ANQGSEA. Trimming took 6 bases from V and 4 from J; bases not matched to a gene: 5. There are 12 residues in the CDR3. This CDR3 is CSVGEGATEAFF. The CDR3 nucleotides are TGCAGCGTCGGTGAGGGGGCCACTGAAGCTTTCTTT.

The V gene is TRBV9, the J gene TRBJ2-3; the match to TRBD2 covers 11 bases. The V and J ends lost 2 bases and 2 bases, in that order; junction bases with no gene match: 4. CDR1 is SGDLS, CDR2 YYNGEE, per germline. CDR3 length equals 16 residues. The CDR3 spells CASSVETSGNTDTQYF. The CDR3 region has the DNA TGTGCCAGCAGCGTGGAGACTAGCGGGAACACAGATACGCAGTATTTT. Full variable domain (remainder filled in from reference TRBV9 and TRBJ2-3): DSGVTQTPKHLITATGQRVTLRCSPRSGDLSVYWYQQSLDQGLQFLIQYYNGEERAKGNILERFSAQQFPDLHSELNLSSLELGDSALYFCASSVETSGNTDTQYFGPGTRLTVL.

This clone has a handful of counts. The rearrangement joins TRBV7-2 to TRBJ1-6; 7 positions agree with TRBD1. CDR1 is SGHTA, CDR2 FQGNSA, per germline. The length of the CDR3 is 15 residues. With 2 bases clipped from V and 9 bases from J, the junction kept 7 bases outside the gene matches. The CDR3 sequence is CASSLPTGVGSPLHF. In DNA, the CDR3 is TGTGCCAGCAGCTTACCAACAGGGGTTGGTTCACCCCTCCACTTT.

The sample holds a few counts of this clone. This sample also contains other DNA sequences that code for the same CDR3. CDR3 loop: CASSATGTEQFF. In nucleotides, the CDR3 is TGTGCCAGCAGCGCCACGGGTACTGAGCAGTTCTTC. The chain combines TRBV9 with TRBJ2-1; D unclear. V dropped 3 bases and J dropped 9 bases, with 10 bases sitting between them. The CDR3 loop spans 12 amino acids. Germline V gene data show CDR1 as SGDLS and CDR2 as YYNGEE.

This clone was picked up many times. This sequence joins TRBV7-9 and TRBJ1-1, with a possible D match to TRBD1 (6 bases). Trimming removed 5 bases at V and 7 bases at J, with 14 bases between. In germline, CDR1 is SEHNR, CDR2 FQNEAQ (reference sequence). The CDR3 has 13 amino acids. CDR3 bases: TGTGCCAGCAGCCCGCACAGGGAGGGTGAAGCTTTCTTT. It codes for CASSPHREGEAFF.

This sequence joins TRBV5-8 and TRBJ2-7, with a tentative D call TRBD2 (7 bases). Germline CDR1 is SGHTS and CDR2 is YDEGEE. The CDR3 consists of 15 residues. V was trimmed by 3 bases and J by 9 bases, leaving 22 bases between them. CDR3 protein: CASSYRTGGYEGQYF. The DNA of the CDR3 is TGTGCCAGCAGCTATAGGACGGGGGGCTACGAAGGGCAGTACTTC. The full variable domain, in which reference TRBV5-8 and TRBJ2-7 provide the parts outside the CDR3, is EAGVTQSPTHLIKTRGQQATLRCSPISGHTSVYWYQQALGLGLQFLLWYDEGEERNRGNFPPRFSGRQFPNYSSELNVNALELEDSALYLCASSYRTGGYEGQYFGPGTRLTVT.

V usage is TRBV15 and J usage is TRBJ2-3, with a possible D match to TRBD1 (7 bases). The length of the CDR3 is 17 residues. V lost 2 bases to trimming and J lost 6 bases, with 21 bases between them. Looked up from germline, CDR1 is LNHNV and CDR2 is YYDKDF (reference sequence). CDR3 DNA sequence: TGTGCCACCAGCAGAAGGGGGCCCGGGTTGGGGGGCGATACGCAGTATTTT. Protein sequence: CATSRRGPGLGGDTQYF.

The chain is built from TRBV25-1 and TRBJ1-2; TRBD1 matches 8 bases. The CDR3 is made up of 16 amino acids. V lost 8 bases, J lost 4 bases, and 15 bases stayed unmatched. Per the germline V gene, CDR1 is MGHDK and CDR2 is SYGVNS. The DNA for the CDR3 is TGTGCCAGCTCAGTGACAGGGGTGAAGGCTATCTATGGCTACACCTTC. Its protein is CASSVTGVKAIYGYTF.

This clone was picked up a small number of times. The rearrangement links TRBV4-2 to TRBJ2-3; 7 bases line up with TRBD2. In germline, CDR1 is LGHNA, CDR2 YNFKEQ. The CDR3 runs 17 residues. V lost 0 bases to trimming and J lost 2 bases; unmatched junction nucleotides: 8. CDR3 DNA: TGTGCCAGCAGCCAAGATGCGGGGCGGGGGATCACAGATACGCAGTATTTT. This codes for CASSQDAGRGITDTQYF.

This clone has a handful of counts. This chain uses TRBV5-6 with TRBJ2-2, with 10 bases aligning to TRBD1. The length of the CDR3 is 17 residues. The J segment lost 7 bases and the V segment lost 3 bases, leaving 12 bases of the junction unmatched. Per germline, CDR1 SGHDT and CDR2 YYEEEE. The CDR3 spells CASSSNVRTGGFGELFF. The DNA for the CDR3 is TGTGCCAGCAGCTCCAACGTAAGGACAGGGGGATTCGGGGAGCTGTTTTTT.

This clone turned up a few times. CDR3 amino acids: CASRTGNNEQFF. DNA for the CDR3: TGTGCCAGCAGAACGGGAAACAATGAGCAGTTCTTC. V and J are TRBV6-6 and TRBJ2-1; TRBD2 might be the D (5 bases). Trimming removed 6 bases from V and 5 bases from J, with 8 bases in between. CDR1 and CDR2 from the germline V gene are MNHNY and SVGAGI (reference sequence). This CDR3 comprises 12 residues.

This chain joins TRBV4-3 and TRBJ1-5; 10 bases map to TRBD1. Germline V gives CDR1 LGHNA, CDR2 YSLEER. The CDR3 spans 15 residues. V was pared by 4 bases and J by 8 bases, with 8 bases of the junction left unmatched. This CDR3 reads CASSRIRDRGEPQHF. In nucleotides, the CDR3 is TGCGCCAGCAGCCGGATCCGGGACAGGGGTGAGCCCCAGCATTTT.

The sample holds a few counts of this clone. This chain joins TRBV19 and TRBJ1-2; D is perhaps TRBD1 (5 bases). V lost 9 bases and J 8 bases, leaving 19 bases between the germline ends. Germline-derived CDR1 and CDR2 are LNHDA and SQIVND (reference sequence). This CDR3 spans 13 amino acids. This chain's CDR3 is CASQTIQEGGYTF. The CDR3, as DNA: TGTGCCAGCCAAACTATCCAGGAGGGGGGCTACACCTTC.

The sample holds a few counts of this clone. CDR3 loop: CASSESGGGGYTF. Written as DNA, the CDR3 is TGCGCCAGCAGTGAGTCCGGGGGGGGAGGCTACACCTTC. The J gene is TRBJ1-2, the V gene TRBV10-2; maybe TRBD1 (5 bases). Germline V CDR1 and CDR2: WSHSY, SAAADI. There are 13 residues in the CDR3. With 0 bases removed from V and 8 bases from J, the gap between germline ends came to 10 bases.

V is TRBV19 and J is TRBJ2-7; tentative D call: TRBD1 (6 bases). Trimming removed 4 bases at V and 5 bases at J, with 12 bases between. The germline V gene encodes CDR1 LNHDA and CDR2 SQIVND (reference sequence). The CDR3 sequence is 13 residues long. In DNA, the CDR3 is TGTGCCAGTAGTACACAGGGTAGCCACGAGCAGTACTTC. This sequence encodes CASSTQGSHEQYF. The complete variable domain, with remaining parts taken from reference TRBV19 and TRBJ2-7, reads DGGITQSPKYLFRKEGQNVTLSCEQNLNHDAMYWYRQDPGQGLRLIYYSQIVNDFQKGDIAEGYSVSREKKESFPLTVTSAQKNPTAFYLCASSTQGSHEQYFGPGTRLTVT.

In this sample, this clone turned up a few times. This sequence joins TRBV6-5 and TRBJ2-5; the match to TRBD2 covers 9 bases. Germline V CDR1 and CDR2: MNHEY, SVGAGI. The CDR3 spans 13 residues. V lost 6 bases, J lost 4 bases, and 3 bases stayed unmatched. The CDR3, as DNA: TGTGCCAGCAGGACTAGCGGTAGAGAGACCCAGTACTTC. It specifies CASRTSGRETQYF.

The table lists this clone with a few counts. The rearrangement links TRBV7-6 to TRBJ1-2; no reliable D call. There are 16 residues in the CDR3. V dropped 3 bases and J dropped 5 bases, with 19 bases sitting between them. CDR1 and CDR2 from the germline V gene are SGHVS and FNYEAQ. The CDR3: CASSLGVGNKKYGYTF. The CDR3 DNA is TGTGCCAGCAGCTTGGGAGTGGGAAACAAAAAATATGGCTACACCTTC.

The V and J genes are TRBV4-1 and TRBJ1-2; 7 bases map to TRBD1. This CDR3 contains 16 residues. The J segment lost 2 bases and the V segment lost 4 bases, leaving 10 bases of the junction unmatched. Germline lookup yields CDR1 MGHRA and CDR2 YSYEKL. The CDR3 coding sequence is TGCGCCAGCAGCCCGGGACAGTTATTTCTGAACTATGGCTACACCTTC. Amino acids: CASSPGQLFLNYGYTF.

The rearrangement links TRBV9 to TRBJ2-1; D is possibly TRBD1 (6 bases). Germline CDR1 SGDLS, CDR2 YYNGEE. Trimming left V 0 bases short and J 2 bases short, with 6 bases between. The CDR3 consists of 14 residues. In DNA form, the CDR3 reads TGTGCCAGCAGCGTAGGGGGGCCCTACAATGAGCAGTTCTTC. Its protein is CASSVGGPYNEQFF.

This sequence joins TRBV7-2 and TRBJ1-3, with a weak D call TRBD1 (5 bases). This CDR3 has 15 residues. Per the germline V gene, CDR1 is SGHTA and CDR2 is FQGNSA. Between the trimmed V and J ends, which lost 5 bases and 8 bases, there was a span of 19 bases. Written as DNA, the CDR3 is TGTGCCAGCAGCCCAGAGCTGGGCAGGGAAGACACCATATATTTT. Encoded protein: CASSPELGREDTIYF.

The chain combines TRBV5-1 with TRBJ1-1, with a weak D call TRBD1 (6 bases). Germline V CDR1 and CDR2: SGHRS, YFSETQ. The CDR3 runs to 17 residues. V was trimmed by 2 bases and J by 1 base, leaving 18 bases between them. CDR3 region: CASSFPPQGSGNTEAFF. The CDR3, as DNA: TGCGCCAGCAGCTTCCCCCCACAGGGCTCGGGGAACACTGAAGCTTTCTTT.